Many counts were recorded for the clone carrying this TCR beta chain. The antigen is undetermined. The data belong to a study of T cells in Graves' hyperthyroidism and ophthalmopathy. Points from the study as a whole: Blood samples included most of the expanded thyroid clonotypes exceeding 0.001.

TCR beta CDR3 region amplification was performed from RNA transcripts. A first-round RT-PCR of the TCR CDR3 used the HTBI primer set. MiXCR, applied by TCRdb to the multiplex PCR reads, yields one record per CDR3 protein. The sample yields hundreds of thousands of distinct CDR3 sequences, about 14% seen once. The sample taken for sequencing was blood. The TCR sequence derives from a man aged 18 to 29 with Graves' ophthalmopathy.

Written as DNA, the CDR3 is TGTGCCAGCAGCCGCCGGACTAGCGGGCAAGAGACCCAGTACTTC. Amino acid sequence: CASSRRTSGQETQYF. The chain is built from TRBV7-2 and TRBJ2-5; TRBD2 matches 11 bases. There are 15 residues in the CDR3. Trimming at V came to 5 bases and at J to 2 bases, leaving 4 bases not matched to a gene. Germline V gene data show CDR1 as SGHTA and CDR2 as FQGNSA.